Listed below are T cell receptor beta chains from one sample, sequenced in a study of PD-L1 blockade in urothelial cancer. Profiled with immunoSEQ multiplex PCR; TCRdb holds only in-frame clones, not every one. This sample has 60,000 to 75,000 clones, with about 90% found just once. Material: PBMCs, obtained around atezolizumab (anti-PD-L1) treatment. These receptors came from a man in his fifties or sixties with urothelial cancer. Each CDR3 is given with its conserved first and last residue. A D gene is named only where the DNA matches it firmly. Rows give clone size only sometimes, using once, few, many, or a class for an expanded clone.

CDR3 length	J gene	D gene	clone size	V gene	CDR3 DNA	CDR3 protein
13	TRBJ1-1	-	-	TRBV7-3	TGTGCCAGCAGCTTAGGGGCGTGGACTGAAGCTTTCTTT	CASSLGAWTEAFF
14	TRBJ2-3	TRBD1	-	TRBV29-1	TGCAGTGCCGACCGGGGACAGAGCACAGATACGCAGTATTTT	CSADRGQSTDTQYF
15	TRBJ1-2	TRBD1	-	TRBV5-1	TGCGCCAGCAGCTCGGGACAGGGGGCGTTTAATGGCTACACCTTC	CASSSGQGAFNGYTF
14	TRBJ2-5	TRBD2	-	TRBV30	TGTGCCTGGAGCCGGGGGAGGGGTGAGGAGACCCAGTACTTC	CAWSRGRGEETQYF
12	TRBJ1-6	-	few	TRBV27	TGTGCCAGCAGTCCAGGGCATTCACCCCTCCACTTT	CASSPGHSPLHF
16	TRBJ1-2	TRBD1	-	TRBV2	TGTGCCAGTATGGGCCGAGGGAGGGACAGGGACTATGGCTACACCTTC	CASMGRGRDRDYGYTF
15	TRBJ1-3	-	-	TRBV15	TGTGCCACCAGCAGAGATGTGAGCTCTGGAAACACCATATATTTT	CATSRDVSSGNTIYF
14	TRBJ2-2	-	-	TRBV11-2	TGTGCCAGCAGCTTTAGAAGCGGCTGGGGGGAGCTGTTTTTT	CASSFRSGWGELFF
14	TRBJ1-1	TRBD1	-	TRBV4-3	TGCGCCAGCAGCCGTACAGGGGGCATTTCTGAAGCTTTCTTT	CASSRTGGISEAFF
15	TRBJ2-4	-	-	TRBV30	TGTGCCTGGAGCTCGGGGGGCGGCGGTAAAAACATTCAGTACTTC	CAWSSGGGGKNIQYF
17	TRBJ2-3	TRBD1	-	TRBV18	TGTGCCAGCTCACCAGCAACCCTAACAGGGGGCACAGATACGCAGTATTTT	CASSPATLTGGTDTQYF
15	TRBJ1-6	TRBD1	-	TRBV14	TGTGCCAGCAGCCAACGCCGGGCAGGGGGGTCACCCCTCCACTTT	CASSQRRAGGSPLHF
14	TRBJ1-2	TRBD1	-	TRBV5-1	TGCGCCAGCAGCTTGGAACAGGGGATTGGTGGCTACACCTTC	CASSLEQGIGGYTF
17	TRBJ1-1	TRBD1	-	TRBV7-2	TGTGCCAGCAGCCTCAGAAGGGGGACAGGGGGAGGCACTGAAGCTTTCTTT	CASSLRRGTGGGTEAFF
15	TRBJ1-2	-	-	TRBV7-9	TGTGCCAGCAGCTTAACGTCTGTCAGTCCCTATGGCTACACCTTC	CASSLTSVSPYGYTF
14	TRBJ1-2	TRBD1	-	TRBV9	TGTGCCAGCAGCCTGGGACAGGGCGACGGTGGCTACACCTTC	CASSLGQGDGGYTF
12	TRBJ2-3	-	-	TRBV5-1	TGCGCCAGCAGCCCGGACGGGGTAAGGCAGTATTTT	CASSPDGVRQYF